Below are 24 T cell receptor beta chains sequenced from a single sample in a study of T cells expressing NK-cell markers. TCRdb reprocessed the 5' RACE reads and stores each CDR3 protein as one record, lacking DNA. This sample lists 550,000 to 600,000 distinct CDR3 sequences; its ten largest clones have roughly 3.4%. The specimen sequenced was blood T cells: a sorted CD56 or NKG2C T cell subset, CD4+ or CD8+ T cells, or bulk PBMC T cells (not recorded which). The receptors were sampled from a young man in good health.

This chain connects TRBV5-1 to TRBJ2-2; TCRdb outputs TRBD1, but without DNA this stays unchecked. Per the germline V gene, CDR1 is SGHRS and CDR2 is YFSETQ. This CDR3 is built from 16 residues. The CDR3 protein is CASSPKHRVDTGELFF.

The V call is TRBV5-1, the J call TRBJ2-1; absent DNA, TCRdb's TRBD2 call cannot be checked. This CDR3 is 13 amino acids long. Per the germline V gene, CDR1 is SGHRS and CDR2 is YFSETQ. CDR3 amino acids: CASQLAGGNEQFF.

The CDR3 is CASSGREKLFF. This chain connects TRBV4-2 to TRBJ1-4. In germline, CDR1 is LGHNA, CDR2 YNFKEQ. This CDR3 contains 11 residues.

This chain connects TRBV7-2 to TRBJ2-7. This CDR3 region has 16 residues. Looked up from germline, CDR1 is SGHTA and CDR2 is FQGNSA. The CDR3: CASSLGFQRSSYEQYF.

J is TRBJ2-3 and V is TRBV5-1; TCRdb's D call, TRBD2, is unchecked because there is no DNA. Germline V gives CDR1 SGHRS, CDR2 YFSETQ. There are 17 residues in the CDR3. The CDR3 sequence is CASSSLKGLGSADTQYF.

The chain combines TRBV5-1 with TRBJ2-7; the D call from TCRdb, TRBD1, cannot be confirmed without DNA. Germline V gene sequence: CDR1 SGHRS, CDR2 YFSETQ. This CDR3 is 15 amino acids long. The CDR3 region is CASRPGTWDSYEQYF.

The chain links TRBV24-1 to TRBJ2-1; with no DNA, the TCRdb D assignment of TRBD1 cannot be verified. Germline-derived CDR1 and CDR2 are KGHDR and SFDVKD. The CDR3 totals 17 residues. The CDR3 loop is CATSDSPGTGVYNEQFF.

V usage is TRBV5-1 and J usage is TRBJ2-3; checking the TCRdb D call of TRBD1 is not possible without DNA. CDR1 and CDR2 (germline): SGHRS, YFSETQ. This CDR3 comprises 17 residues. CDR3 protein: CASSLIWTGGKTDTQYF.

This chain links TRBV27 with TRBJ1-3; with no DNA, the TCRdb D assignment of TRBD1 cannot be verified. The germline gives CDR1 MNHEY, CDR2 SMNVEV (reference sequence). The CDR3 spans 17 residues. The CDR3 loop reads CASRPAGIQGPGNTIYF.

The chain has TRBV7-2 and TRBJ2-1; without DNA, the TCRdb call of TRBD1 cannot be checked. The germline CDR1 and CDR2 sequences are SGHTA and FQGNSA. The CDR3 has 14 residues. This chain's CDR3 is CASSQPDSLNEQFF.

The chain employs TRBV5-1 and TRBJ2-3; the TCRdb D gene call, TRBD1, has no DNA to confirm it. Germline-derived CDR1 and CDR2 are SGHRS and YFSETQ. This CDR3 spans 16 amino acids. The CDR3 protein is CASSLVSGGVTDTQYF.

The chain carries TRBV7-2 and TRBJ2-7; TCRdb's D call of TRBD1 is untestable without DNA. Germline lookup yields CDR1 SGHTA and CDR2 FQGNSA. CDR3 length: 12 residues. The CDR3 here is CASRLYTGEQYF. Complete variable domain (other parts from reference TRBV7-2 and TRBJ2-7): GAGVSQSPSNKVTEKGKDVELRCDPISGHTALYWYRQSLGQGLEFLIYFQGNSAPDKSGLPSDRFSAERTGGSVSTLTIQRTQQEDSAVYLCASRLYTGEQYFGPGTRLTVT.

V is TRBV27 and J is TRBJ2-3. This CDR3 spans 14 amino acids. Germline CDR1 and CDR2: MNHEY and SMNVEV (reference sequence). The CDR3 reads CASSRGGGPDTQYF.

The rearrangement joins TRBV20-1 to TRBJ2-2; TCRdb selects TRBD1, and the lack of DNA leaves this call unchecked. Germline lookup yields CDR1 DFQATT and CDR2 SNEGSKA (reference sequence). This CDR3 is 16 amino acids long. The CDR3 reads CSARRIGARNTGELFF.

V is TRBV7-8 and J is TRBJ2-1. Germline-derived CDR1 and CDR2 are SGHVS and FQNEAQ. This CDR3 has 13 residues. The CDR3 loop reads CASSLGFRNEQFF. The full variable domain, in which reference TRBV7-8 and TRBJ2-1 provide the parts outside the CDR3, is GAGVSQSPRYKVAKRGQDVALRCDPISGHVSLFWYQQALGQGPEFLTYFQNEAQLDKSGLPSDRFFAERPEGSVSTLKIQRTQQEDSAVYLCASSLGFRNEQFFGPGTRLTVL.

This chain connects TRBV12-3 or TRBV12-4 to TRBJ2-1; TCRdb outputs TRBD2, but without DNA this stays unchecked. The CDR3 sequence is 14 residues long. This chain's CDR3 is CASSSQLADNEQFF.

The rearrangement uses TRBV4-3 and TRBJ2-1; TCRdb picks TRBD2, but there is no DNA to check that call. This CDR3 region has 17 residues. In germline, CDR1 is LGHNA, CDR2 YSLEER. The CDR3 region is CASSQRLEGWRDNEQFF.

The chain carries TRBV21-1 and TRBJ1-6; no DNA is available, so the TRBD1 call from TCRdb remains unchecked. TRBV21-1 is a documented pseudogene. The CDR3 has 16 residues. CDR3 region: CASSAPAGSYNSPLHF.

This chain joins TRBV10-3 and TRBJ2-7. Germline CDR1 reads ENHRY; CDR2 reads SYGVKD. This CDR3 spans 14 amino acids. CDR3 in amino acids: CAISESRVDYEQYF.

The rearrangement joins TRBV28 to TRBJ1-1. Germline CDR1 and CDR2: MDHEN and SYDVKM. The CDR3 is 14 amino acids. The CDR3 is CASSGGRRNTEAFF.

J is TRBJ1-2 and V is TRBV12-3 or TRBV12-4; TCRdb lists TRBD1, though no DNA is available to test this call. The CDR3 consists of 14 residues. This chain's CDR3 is CASSSIVQGYGYTF.

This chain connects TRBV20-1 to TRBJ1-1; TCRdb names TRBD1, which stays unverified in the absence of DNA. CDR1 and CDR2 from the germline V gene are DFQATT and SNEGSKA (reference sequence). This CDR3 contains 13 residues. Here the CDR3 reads CSATRGGEPEAFF.

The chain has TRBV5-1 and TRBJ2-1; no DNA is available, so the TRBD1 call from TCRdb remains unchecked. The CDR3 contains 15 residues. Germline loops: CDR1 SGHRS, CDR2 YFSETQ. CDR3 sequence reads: CASSPGTGKNNEQFF.

The CDR3 sequence is CASSQYGTNQPQHF. This chain connects TRBV4-2 to TRBJ1-5; TCRdb selects TRBD1, and the lack of DNA leaves this call unchecked. The germline V gene encodes CDR1 LGHNA and CDR2 YNFKEQ. The CDR3 runs 14 residues.